This note documents a single TCR beta chain sequence. These data come from a study of T cell repertoires in ileal Crohn's disease. Repertoires were generated with immunoSEQ multiplex PCR, while TCRdb's copy carries only in-frame clones and drops some. The repertoire holds about 13,000 clones, with roughly 73% as singletons. Time point defined: neoterminal ileum biopsy at postoperative endoscopy, about 6 months after surgery. Per the germline V gene, CDR1 is LNHDA and CDR2 is SQIVND (reference sequence). V lost 4 bases, J lost 0 bases, and 9 bases stayed unmatched. The CDR3 loop spans 18 amino acids. The source of this sequence is an adult with Crohn's disease. This chain links TRBV19 with TRBJ1-6; 7 bases are a match to TRBD1. The specimen sequenced was ileal tissue. The CDR3 sequence is CASSRKGGYSSYNSPLHF. In nucleotides, the CDR3 is TGTGCCAGTAGTAGGAAAGGGGGCTACAGCTCCTATAATTCACCCCTCCACTTT.